The source of this T cell receptor beta chain is a study of cytomegalovirus exposure and HLA in healthy donors. Broader study findings: For TCR beta chains, V- and J-gene trimming was later linked to a missense DCLRE1C variant.

Points on this clone: Its matching antigen is unknown.

PCR used 60 Vbeta primers and 13 Jbeta primers. The repertoire was sequenced with immunoSEQ multiplex PCR; TCRdb's copy has only in-frame clones and lacks some. This sample has over 150,000 clones; 70% to 80% occur once, and the top ten carry under 2.5%. Unmatched junction bases numbered 7, after V lost 8 bases and J lost 4 bases. The CDR3 covers 14 residues. Germline CDR1 SNHLY, CDR2 FYNNEI. The chain employs TRBV2 and TRBJ2-5; TRBD1 matches 10 bases. The sample consisted of PBMCs. This clonotype was obtained from a man in his forties in good health and CMV-seronegative. Written as DNA, the CDR3 is TGTGCCAGCTCGGGACAGGGGCCTATAGAGACCCAGTACTTC. Residues: CASSGQGPIETQYF.